The clone carrying this T cell receptor beta chain was counted ten times or more. Its antigen remains unidentified. This CDR3 region has 11 residues. V lost 6 bases and J 5 bases, leaving 7 bases between the germline ends. The time point is: newly diagnosed GD, antithyroid drugs for less than 3 months. The authors made the TCR library using RNA they extracted from PBMCs. Arm-PCR with iRepertoire HTBI primers amplified the CDR3 regions for these TCR beta libraries. TCRdb recomputed calls from the multiplex PCR reads with MiXCR, one row per CDR3 protein. Of around 450,000 distinct CDR3 sequences in the sample, over 14% were seen once. The sample is drawn from a study of regulatory T cells in long-lasting Graves disease. Study observations and caveats: Persistent patients had a count of shared public clonotypes (approximately 2,700) that exceeded that of new patients (approximately 1,000).

Another study also made use of these data, one on T cells in Graves' hyperthyroidism and ophthalmopathy.

The sequence came from a woman aged 35 to 49 with Graves disease. Specimen: peripheral blood mononuclear cells (PBMCs), collected at new diagnosis, from a patient treated with antithyroid drugs. This chain connects TRBV12-3 or TRBV12-4 to TRBJ2-5; the D is unclear. DNA for the CDR3: TGTGCCAGCAGGATAGGGGAGACCCAGTACTTC. It encodes CASRIGETQYF.